The 22 T cell receptor beta chains given below trace back to one sample, sequenced in a study of T cell changes during pregnancy in multiple sclerosis. Profiled with immunoSEQ multiplex PCR; TCRdb holds only in-frame clones, not every one. The table has 20,000 or so clones, 91% seen once. The sample in question was CD4+ T cells from peripheral blood mononuclear cells, obtained after pregnancy. These receptor sequences come from a female donor in good health, enrolled as a control in a pregnancy study.

The V and J genes are TRBV7-9 and TRBJ2-1; 7 bases are a match to TRBD1. Looked up from germline, CDR1 is SEHNR and CDR2 is FQNEAQ (reference sequence). The CDR3 length is 14 residues. V was pared by 5 bases and J by 9 bases, with 10 bases of the junction left unmatched. The CDR3 nucleotides are TGTGCCAGCAGCACGGGACAGCCCCAAGTTGAGCAGTTCTTC. This gives the protein CASSTGQPQVEQFF.

The sample holds one count of this clone. The rearrangement links TRBV28 to TRBJ2-5, with TRBD2 matching 7 bases. This CDR3 spans 13 amino acids. Germline V gives CDR1 MDHEN, CDR2 SYDVKM. Trimming cost V 4 bases and J 4 bases; bases outside gene matches: 3. The CDR3 nucleotides are TGTGCCAGCAGTTCCAGCGGGATAGAGACCCAGTACTTC. The encoded protein is CASSSSGIETQYF. Combining the CDR3 with reference TRBV28 and TRBJ2-5 gives the whole variable domain DVKVTQSSRYLVKRTGEKVFLECVQDMDHENMFWYRQDPGLGLRLIYFSYDVKMKEKGDIPEGYSVSREKKERFSLILESASTNQTSMYLCASSSSGIETQYFGPGTRLLVL.

This chain joins TRBV15 and TRBJ1-2; D not resolved. Trimming took 3 bases from V and 8 from J, leaving 7 bases between them. The CDR3 covers 11 residues. Germline V gene sequence: CDR1 LNHNV, CDR2 YYDKDF (reference sequence). The CDR3 loop reads CATSRAEGYTF. CDR3 bases: TGTGCCACCAGCAGGGCGGAAGGCTACACCTTC. Combining the CDR3 with reference TRBV15 and TRBJ1-2 gives the whole variable domain DAMVIQNPRYQVTQFGKPVTLSCSQTLNHNVMYWYQQKSSQAPKLLFHYYDKDFNNEADTPDNFQSRRPNTSFCFLDIRSPGLGDTAMYLCATSRAEGYTFGSGTRLTVV.

Sample share makes this clone medium-sized. The rearrangement links TRBV4-2 to TRBJ2-4; a weak D match, TRBD2 (6 bases). Germline-derived CDR1 and CDR2 are LGHNA and YNFKEQ. V was pared by 0 bases and J by 0 bases, with 12 bases between. The CDR3 extends over 17 amino acids. CDR3 in amino acids: CASSQESGAGAKNIQYF. The CDR3 nucleotides are TGTGCCAGCAGCCAAGAGTCGGGAGCGGGAGCCAAAAACATTCAGTACTTC.

V gene TRBV11-3 combines with J gene TRBJ2-1; D ambiguous. This CDR3 region has 14 residues. CDR1 is SGHNT, CDR2 YENEEA, per germline. Trimming cost V 5 bases and J 9 bases, with 17 bases left between them. The DNA of the CDR3 is TGTGCCAGCAGCGTAGGGTCCCGCTCGGGTGAGCAGTTCTTC. Its protein product is CASSVGSRSGEQFF.

This clone was picked up one time. This chain links TRBV29-1 with TRBJ2-2; D not certain. The V and J ends lost 1 base and 3 bases respectively, with 3 bases between them. Germline V gives CDR1 SQVTM, CDR2 ANQGSEA. The CDR3 spans 12 residues. The CDR3 region has the DNA TGCAGCGTTGAAGCGGACACCGGGGAGCTGTTTTTT. It yields the protein CSVEADTGELFF.

The count of this clone is one. The CDR3 protein is CASSNEEETQYF. The DNA of the CDR3 is TGTGCCAGCAGCAACGAGGAAGAGACCCAGTACTTC. This chain connects TRBV21-1 to TRBJ2-5; TRBD2 was called by the table and not checked on the DNA. TRBV21-1 represents a pseudogene. This CDR3 is built from 12 residues.

The chain uses TRBV20-1 and TRBJ1-4; TRBD1 might be the D (6 bases). Germline V gene data show CDR1 as DFQATT and CDR2 as SNEGSKA (reference sequence). V was clipped by 3 bases and J by 8 bases, with 7 bases between them. CDR3 size: 11 residues. CDR3 protein: CSARDREKLFF. Here the CDR3 DNA reads TGCAGTGCTAGGGACAGAGAAAAACTGTTTTTT.

This sequence joins TRBV5-8 and TRBJ2-1; 9 nucleotides agree with TRBD2. This CDR3 comprises 18 residues. V lost 5 bases, J lost 0 bases, and 12 bases stayed unmatched. Germline V gene data show CDR1 as SGHTS and CDR2 as YDEGEE. This CDR3 reads CASSLTTSGQSSYNEQFF. The CDR3 DNA sequence: TGTGCCAGCAGTTTGACGACTAGCGGTCAGAGCTCCTACAATGAGCAGTTCTTC.

V usage is TRBV5-1 and J usage is TRBJ2-3; 9 bases are shared with TRBD2. The CDR3 has 15 residues. Per germline, CDR1 SGHRS and CDR2 YFSETQ. With V trimmed by 6 bases and J by 4 bases, 9 bases remained unmatched. The CDR3 protein is CASKKGLANPDTQYF. CDR3 bases: TGCGCCAGCAAGAAAGGACTAGCGAACCCAGATACGCAGTATTTT.

The chain employs TRBV12-5 and TRBJ1-5, with a weak D call TRBD1 (6 bases). V lost 5 bases, J lost 3 bases, and 11 bases lay in between. This CDR3 comprises 14 residues. The V gene's germline CDR1 is LGHNT and CDR2 FRNRAP. CDR3 in amino acids: CASGPDRNNQPQHF. Written as DNA, the CDR3 is TGTGCTAGTGGTCCTGACAGGAACAATCAGCCCCAGCATTTT.

The CDR3: CASSLIADTQYF. CDR3 DNA sequence: TGTGCCAGCAGCTTAATAGCAGATACGCAGTATTTT. The rearrangement joins TRBV7-9 to TRBJ2-3; D uncertain. Germline V gene data show CDR1 as SEHNR and CDR2 as FQNEAQ (reference sequence). This CDR3 comprises 12 residues. Trimming took 2 bases from V and 4 from J, leaving 4 bases between them.

J is TRBJ2-7 and V is TRBV11-2; D gene unclear. CDR1 is SGHAT and CDR2 is FQNNGV in the germline V gene. This CDR3 has 13 amino acids. V was pared by 0 bases and J by 4 bases, with 7 bases between. The CDR3 reads CASSLEFQYEQYF. The CDR3 nucleotides are TGTGCCAGCAGCTTAGAGTTTCAGTACGAGCAGTACTTC. Full variable domain (outside the CDR3, taken from reference TRBV11-2 and TRBJ2-7): EAGVAQSPRYKIIEKRQSVAFWCNPISGHATLYWYQQILGQGPKLLIQFQNNGVVDDSQLPKDRFSAERLKGVDSTLKIQPAKLEDSAVYLCASSLEFQYEQYFGPGTRLTVT.

The sample holds one count of this clone. The chain joins TRBV7-9 to TRBJ2-3, with a possible D match to TRBD1 (5 bases). CDR1 and CDR2 from the germline V gene are SEHNR and FQNEAQ (reference sequence). V was cut by 5 bases and J by 2 bases, with 17 bases left in between. The CDR3 has 16 residues. The CDR3 protein is CASSPSRVWATDTQYF. The CDR3 region has the DNA TGTGCCAGCAGCCCAAGCAGGGTGTGGGCCACAGATACGCAGTATTTT.

The CDR3 is CASSYLGAKNIQYF. CDR3 nucleotides: TGTGCCAGCAGTTATCTCGGGGCCAAAAACATTCAGTACTTC. V usage is TRBV6-5 and J usage is TRBJ2-4; no definite D call. This CDR3 is 14 amino acids long. V was cut by 3 bases and J by 1 base, with 7 bases left in between. Germline V lookup: CDR1 MNHEY, CDR2 SVGAGI.

The sample holds one count of this clone. The genes are TRBV19 and TRBJ2-5, with TRBD2 matching 9 bases. Per germline, CDR1 LNHDA and CDR2 SQIVND (reference sequence). CDR3 length equals 14 residues. V dropped 8 bases and J dropped 5; count of bases not matched to a gene: 9. CDR3 in amino acids: CASQRLADIETQYF. In DNA form, the CDR3 reads TGTGCCAGTCAACGACTAGCGGATATCGAGACCCAGTACTTC.

This chain joins TRBV5-1 and TRBJ2-7, with D possibly being TRBD1 (6 bases). V lost 4 bases, J lost 4 bases, and 9 bases lay in between. Germline CDR1 and CDR2: SGHRS and YFSETQ. CDR3 length: 12 residues. As DNA, the CDR3 is TGCGCCAGCAGCAGAGGACAGTACGAGCAGTACTTC. Translation: CASSRGQYEQYF.

The chain carries TRBV27 and TRBJ1-5; D perhaps matches TRBD1 (5 bases). CDR3 size: 14 residues. V was pared by 3 bases and J by 4 bases, with 10 bases between. The germline gives CDR1 MNHEY, CDR2 SMNVEV (reference sequence). CDR3 in DNA: TGTGCCAGCAGTTTTGGGGCCCCGAATCAGCCCCAGCATTTT. It specifies CASSFGAPNQPQHF.

The J gene is TRBJ2-1, the V gene TRBV2; 7 bases agree with TRBD1. After removal of 6 bases from V and 7 bases from J, the junction contained 6 bases not matched to a gene. CDR3 length equals 13 residues. Germline V gives CDR1 SNHLY, CDR2 FYNNEI. The CDR3 here is CASRPQGMNEQFF. CDR3 coding DNA: TGTGCCAGCAGACCACAGGGGATGAATGAGCAGTTCTTC.

The genes are TRBV11-2 and TRBJ2-5, with D possibly matching TRBD2 (6 bases). Germline V CDR1 and CDR2: SGHAT, FQNNGV. The CDR3 runs 14 residues. The V and J ends lost 4 bases and 5 bases respectively, with 14 bases between them. CDR3: CASSSWLGGETQYF. The DNA of the CDR3 is TGTGCCAGCAGCTCCTGGTTGGGAGGCGAGACCCAGTACTTC.

This chain connects TRBV2 to TRBJ2-1; 8 bases are shared with TRBD2. In germline, CDR1 is SNHLY, CDR2 FYNNEI. V gave up 2 bases and J gave up 5 bases; unmatched junction bases: 8. This CDR3 is 16 amino acids long. This CDR3 reads CASSENGGALHNEQFF. In DNA, the CDR3 is TGTGCCAGCAGTGAAAACGGGGGGGCCCTTCACAATGAGCAGTTCTTC.

The V call is TRBV4-3, the J call TRBJ1-5; D gene uncertain. Germline V CDR1 and CDR2: LGHNA, YSLEER. The CDR3 totals 15 residues. The V end lost 4 bases, the J end lost 4 bases, and 14 bases lay between the germline ends. For the CDR3, the DNA is TGCGCCAGCAGCCCCCACCGGAGCGAGAATCAGCCCCAGCATTTT. Its translation: CASSPHRSENQPQHF.